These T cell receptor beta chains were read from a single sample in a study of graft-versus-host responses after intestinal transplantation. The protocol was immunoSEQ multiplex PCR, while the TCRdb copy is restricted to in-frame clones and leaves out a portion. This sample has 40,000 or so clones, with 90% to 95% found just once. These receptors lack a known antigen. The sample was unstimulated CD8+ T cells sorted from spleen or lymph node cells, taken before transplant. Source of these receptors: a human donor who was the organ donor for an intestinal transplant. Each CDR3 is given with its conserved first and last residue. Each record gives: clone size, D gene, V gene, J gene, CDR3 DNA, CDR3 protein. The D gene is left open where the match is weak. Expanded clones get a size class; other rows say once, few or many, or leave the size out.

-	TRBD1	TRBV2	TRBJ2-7	TGTGCCAGCAGTGAAGCCCTCGGACAGGGCTACGAGCAGTACTTC	CASSEALGQGYEQYF
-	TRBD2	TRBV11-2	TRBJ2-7	TGTGCCAGCAGCCACGGCGGGCTAGCGGGGGAAGTCGAGCAGTACTTC	CASSHGGLAGEVEQYF
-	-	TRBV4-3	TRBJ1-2	TGCGCCAGCAGCCAAGACCGGCCAGGCCCTTACTATGGCTACACCTTC	CASSQDRPGPYYGYTF
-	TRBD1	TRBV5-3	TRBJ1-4	TGTGCCAGAAGCTTGACCGGGACAGGGGCCACTAATGAAAAACTGTTTTTT	CARSLTGTGATNEKLFF
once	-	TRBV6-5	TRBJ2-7	TGTGCCAGCAGTCCCGAGGGTGGATTCTCCTACGAGCAGTACTTC	CASSPEGGFSYEQYF
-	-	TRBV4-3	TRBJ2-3	TGCGCCAGCAGCCAAGACGGACCCTTGACTGTAGATACGCAGTATTTT	CASSQDGPLTVDTQYF
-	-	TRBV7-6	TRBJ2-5	TGTGCCAGCAGCTTATGGGGGAGAGAGACCCAGTACTTC	CASSLWGRETQYF
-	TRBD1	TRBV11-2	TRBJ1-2	TGTGCCAGCAGCTTGGACGGGGCAGGGGGCTGGGGCTATGGCTACACCTTC	CASSLDGAGGWGYGYTF
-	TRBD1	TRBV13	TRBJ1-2	TGTGCCAGCAGCCGAGGGACAGGGCAAATTCGGGACTACACCTTC	CASSRGTGQIRDYTF
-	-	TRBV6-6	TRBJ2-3	TGTGCCAGCAGTTTTGGGAGGCTGACAGATACGCAGTATTTT	CASSFGRLTDTQYF